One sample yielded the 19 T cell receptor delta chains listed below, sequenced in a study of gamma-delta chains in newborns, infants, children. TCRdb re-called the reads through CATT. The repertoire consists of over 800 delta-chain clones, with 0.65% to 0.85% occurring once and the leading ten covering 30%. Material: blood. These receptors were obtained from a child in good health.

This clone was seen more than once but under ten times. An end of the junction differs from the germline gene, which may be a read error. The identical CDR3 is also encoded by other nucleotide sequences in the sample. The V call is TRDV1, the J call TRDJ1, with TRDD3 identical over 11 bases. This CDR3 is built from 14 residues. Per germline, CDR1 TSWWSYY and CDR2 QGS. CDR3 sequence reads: CALVLAGGYNKLIF. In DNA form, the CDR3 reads TGCGCTCTTGTTCTAGCTGGGGGATACAATAAACTCATCTTT.

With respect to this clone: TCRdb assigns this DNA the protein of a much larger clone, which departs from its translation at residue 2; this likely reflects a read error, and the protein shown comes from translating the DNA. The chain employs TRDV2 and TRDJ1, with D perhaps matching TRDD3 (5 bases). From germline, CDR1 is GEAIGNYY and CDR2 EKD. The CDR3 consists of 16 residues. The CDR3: CSCDTVGEPYTDKLIF. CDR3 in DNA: TGTTCCTGTGACACCGTAGGGGAGCCGTACACCGATAAACTCATCTTT.

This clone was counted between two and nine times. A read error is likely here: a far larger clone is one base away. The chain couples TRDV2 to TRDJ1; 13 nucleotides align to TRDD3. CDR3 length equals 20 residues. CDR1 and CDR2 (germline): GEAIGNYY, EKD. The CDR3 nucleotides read TGTGCCCGTGACGTCTTACTGGGGGATACGCAGTTAAAGAACACCGATAAACTCATCTTT. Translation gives CARDVLLGDTQLKNTDKLIF.

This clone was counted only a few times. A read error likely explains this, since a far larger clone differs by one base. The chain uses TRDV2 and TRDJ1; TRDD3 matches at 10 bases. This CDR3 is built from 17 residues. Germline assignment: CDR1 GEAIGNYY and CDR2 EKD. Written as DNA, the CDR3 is TGTGCCTGTGGCACCCTATCTACTGGGGGATACACCGATAAACTCATCTTT. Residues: CACGTLSTGGYTDKLIF.

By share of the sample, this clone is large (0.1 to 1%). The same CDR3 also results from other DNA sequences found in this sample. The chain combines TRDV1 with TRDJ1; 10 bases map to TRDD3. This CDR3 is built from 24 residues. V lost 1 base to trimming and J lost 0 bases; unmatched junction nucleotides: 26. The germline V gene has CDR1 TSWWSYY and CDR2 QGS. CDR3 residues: CALGEPGFPYWAYTGGSYTDKLIF. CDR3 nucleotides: TGTGCTCTTGGGGAACCGGGGTTCCCCTACTGGGCCTATACTGGGGGATCCTACACCGATAAACTCATCTTT.

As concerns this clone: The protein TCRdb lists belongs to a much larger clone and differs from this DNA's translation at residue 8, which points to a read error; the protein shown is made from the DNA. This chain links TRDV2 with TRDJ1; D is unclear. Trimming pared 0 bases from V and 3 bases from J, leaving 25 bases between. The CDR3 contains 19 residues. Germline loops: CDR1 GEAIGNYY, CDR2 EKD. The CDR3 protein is CACDTVLEEPSIHSDKLIF. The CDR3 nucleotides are TGTGCCTGTGACACCGTGCTGGAGGAGCCGAGCATACACTCCGATAAACTCATCTTT.

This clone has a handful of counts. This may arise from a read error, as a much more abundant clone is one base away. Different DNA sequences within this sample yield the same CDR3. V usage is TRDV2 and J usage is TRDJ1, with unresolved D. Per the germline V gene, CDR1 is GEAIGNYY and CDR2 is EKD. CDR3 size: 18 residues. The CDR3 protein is CACDTVGVVGVDTDKHIF. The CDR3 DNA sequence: TGTGCCTGTGACACAGTAGGCGTGGTGGGAGTCGACACCGATAAACACATCTTT.

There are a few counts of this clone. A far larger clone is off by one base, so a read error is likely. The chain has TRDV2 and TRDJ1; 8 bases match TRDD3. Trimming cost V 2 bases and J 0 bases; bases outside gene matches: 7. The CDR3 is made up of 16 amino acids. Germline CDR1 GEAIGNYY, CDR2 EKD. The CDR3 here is CACDILGEEYTDKLIF. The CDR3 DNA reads TGTGCCTGTGACATCCTGGGGGAGGAGTACACCGATAAACTCATCTTT.

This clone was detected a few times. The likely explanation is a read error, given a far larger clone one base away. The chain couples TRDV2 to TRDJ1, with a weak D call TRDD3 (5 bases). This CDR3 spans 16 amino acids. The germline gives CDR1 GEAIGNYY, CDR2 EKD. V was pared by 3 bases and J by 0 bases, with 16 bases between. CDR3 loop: CACDAVGEPYTDKLIF. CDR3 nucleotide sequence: TGTGCCTGTGACGCCGTAGGGGAGCCGTACACCGATAAACTCATCTTT.

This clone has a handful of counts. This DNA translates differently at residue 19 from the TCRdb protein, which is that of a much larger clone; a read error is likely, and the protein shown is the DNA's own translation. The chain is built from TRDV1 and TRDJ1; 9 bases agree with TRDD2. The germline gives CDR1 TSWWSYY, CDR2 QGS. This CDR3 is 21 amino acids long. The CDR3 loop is CALGEMSFLLFTTGRRDKPIF. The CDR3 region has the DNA TGTGCTCTTGGGGAGATGTCCTTCCTACTTTTTACTACCGGGCGGCGTGATAAACCCATCTTT.

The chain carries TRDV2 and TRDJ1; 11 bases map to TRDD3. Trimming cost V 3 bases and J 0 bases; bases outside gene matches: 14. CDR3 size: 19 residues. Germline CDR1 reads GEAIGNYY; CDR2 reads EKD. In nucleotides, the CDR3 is TGTGCCTGTGACCTCGTACGGCTGGGGGATACTTCGTACACCGATAAACTCATCTTT. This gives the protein CACDLVRLGDTSYTDKLIF.

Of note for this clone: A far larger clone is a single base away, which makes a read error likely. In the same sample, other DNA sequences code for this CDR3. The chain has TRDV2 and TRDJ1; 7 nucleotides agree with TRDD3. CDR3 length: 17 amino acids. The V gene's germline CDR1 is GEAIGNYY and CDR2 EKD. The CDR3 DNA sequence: TGTGCATGTGACACCGTAGGGGGATTTATGTACACCGATAAACTCATCTTT. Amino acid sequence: CACDTVGGFMYTDKLIF.

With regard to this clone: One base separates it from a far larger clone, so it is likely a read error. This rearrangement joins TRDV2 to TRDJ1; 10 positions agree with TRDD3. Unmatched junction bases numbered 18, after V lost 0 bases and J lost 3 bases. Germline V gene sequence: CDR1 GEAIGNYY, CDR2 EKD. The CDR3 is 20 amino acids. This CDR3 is CACDTVTGGSSSGDADKLIF. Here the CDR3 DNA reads TGTGCCTGTGACACCGTTACTGGGGGATCCTCGTCAGGGGACGCCGATAAACTCATCTTT.

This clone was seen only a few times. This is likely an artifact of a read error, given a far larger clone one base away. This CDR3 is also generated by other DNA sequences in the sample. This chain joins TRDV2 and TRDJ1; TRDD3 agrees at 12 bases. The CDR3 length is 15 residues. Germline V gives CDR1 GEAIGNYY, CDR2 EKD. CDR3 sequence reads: CACDPLLGDTDKLIF. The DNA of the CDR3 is TGTGCCTGTGACCCTTTACTGGGGGATACCGATAAGCTCATCTTT.

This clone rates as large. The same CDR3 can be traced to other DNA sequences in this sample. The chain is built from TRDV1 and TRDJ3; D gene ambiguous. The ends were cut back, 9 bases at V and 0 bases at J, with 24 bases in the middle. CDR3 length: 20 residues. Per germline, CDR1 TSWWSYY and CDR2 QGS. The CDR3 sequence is CALLLWPARSSSWDTRQMFF. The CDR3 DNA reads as TGTGCTCTCCTTTTATGGCCTGCTCGGTCGAGCTCCTGGGACACCCGACAGATGTTTTTC.

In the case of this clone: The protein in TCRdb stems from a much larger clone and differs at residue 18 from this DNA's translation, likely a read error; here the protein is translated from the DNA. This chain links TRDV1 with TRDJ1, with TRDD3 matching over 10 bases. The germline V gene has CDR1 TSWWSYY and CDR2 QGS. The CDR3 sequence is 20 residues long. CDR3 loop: CALGERDRGIRFRYTDKPIF. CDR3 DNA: TGTGCTCTTGGGGAACGGGACAGGGGGATACGCTTTCGGTACACCGATAAACCCATCTTT.

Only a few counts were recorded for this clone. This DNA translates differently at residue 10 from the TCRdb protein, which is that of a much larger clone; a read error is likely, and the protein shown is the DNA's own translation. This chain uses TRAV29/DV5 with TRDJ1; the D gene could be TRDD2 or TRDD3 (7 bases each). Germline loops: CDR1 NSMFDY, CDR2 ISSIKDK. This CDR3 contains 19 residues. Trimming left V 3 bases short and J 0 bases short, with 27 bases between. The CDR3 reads CAAKPFLLGNTPYTDKLIF. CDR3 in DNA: TGTGCAGCAAAACCGTTCCTACTGGGGAATACGCCGTACACCGATAAACTCATCTTT.

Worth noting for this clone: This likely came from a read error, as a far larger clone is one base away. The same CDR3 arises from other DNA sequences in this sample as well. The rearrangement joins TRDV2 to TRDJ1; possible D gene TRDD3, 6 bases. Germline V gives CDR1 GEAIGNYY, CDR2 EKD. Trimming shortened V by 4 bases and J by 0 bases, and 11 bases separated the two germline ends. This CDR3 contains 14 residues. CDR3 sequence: CACDSWGYTDKLIF. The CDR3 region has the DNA TGTGCCTGTGATTCGTGGGGGTACACCGATAAACTCATCTTT.

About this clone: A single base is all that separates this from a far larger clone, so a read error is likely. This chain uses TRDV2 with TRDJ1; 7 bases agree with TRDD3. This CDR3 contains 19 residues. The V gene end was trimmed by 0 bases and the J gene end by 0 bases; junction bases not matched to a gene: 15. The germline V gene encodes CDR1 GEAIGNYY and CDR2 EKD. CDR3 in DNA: TGTGCCTGTGACACCCCTTATACTGGGGCCCCGAAGAACACCGATAAACTCATCTTT. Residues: CACDTPYTGAPKNTDKLIF.